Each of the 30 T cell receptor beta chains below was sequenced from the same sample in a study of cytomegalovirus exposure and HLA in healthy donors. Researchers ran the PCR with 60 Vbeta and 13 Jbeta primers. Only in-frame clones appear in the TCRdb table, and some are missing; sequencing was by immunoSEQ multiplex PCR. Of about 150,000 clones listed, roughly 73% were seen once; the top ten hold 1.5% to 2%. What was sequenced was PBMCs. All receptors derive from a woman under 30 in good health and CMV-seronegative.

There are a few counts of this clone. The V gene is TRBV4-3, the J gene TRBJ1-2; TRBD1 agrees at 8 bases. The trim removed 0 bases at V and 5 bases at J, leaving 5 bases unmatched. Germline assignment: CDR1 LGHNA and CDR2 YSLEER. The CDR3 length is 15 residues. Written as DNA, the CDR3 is TGCGCCAGCAGCCAAGATCGGGACAGGAGTTATGGCTACACCTTC. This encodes CASSQDRDRSYGYTF.

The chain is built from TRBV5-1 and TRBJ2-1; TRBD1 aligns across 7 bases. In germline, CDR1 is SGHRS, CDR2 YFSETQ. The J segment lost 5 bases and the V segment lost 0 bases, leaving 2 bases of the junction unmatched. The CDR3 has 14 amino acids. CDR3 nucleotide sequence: TGCGCCAGCAGCTTGGAGGGGGCCCACAATGAGCAGTTCTTC. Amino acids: CASSLEGAHNEQFF.

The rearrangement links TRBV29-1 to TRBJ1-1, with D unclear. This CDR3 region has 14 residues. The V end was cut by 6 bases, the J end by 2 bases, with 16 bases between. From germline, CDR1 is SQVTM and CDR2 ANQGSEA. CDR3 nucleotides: TGCAGCGTCCCGGATGTAGCGCTAAACACTGAAGCTTTCTTT. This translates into CSVPDVALNTEAFF.

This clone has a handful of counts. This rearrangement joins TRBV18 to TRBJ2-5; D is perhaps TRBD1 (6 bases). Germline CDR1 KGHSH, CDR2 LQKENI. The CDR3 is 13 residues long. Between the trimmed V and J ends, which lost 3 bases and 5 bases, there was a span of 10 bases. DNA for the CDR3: TGTGCCAGCTCACCCCCAACAGGGGAGACCCAGTACTTC. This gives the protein CASSPPTGETQYF.

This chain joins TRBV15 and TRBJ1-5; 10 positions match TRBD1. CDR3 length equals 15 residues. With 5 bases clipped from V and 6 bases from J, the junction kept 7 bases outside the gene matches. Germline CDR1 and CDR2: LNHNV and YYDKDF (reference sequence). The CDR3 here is CATSPRRDRGQPQHF. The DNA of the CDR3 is TGTGCCACCAGCCCCCGAAGGGACAGGGGTCAGCCCCAGCATTTT. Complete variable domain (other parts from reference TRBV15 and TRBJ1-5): DAMVIQNPRYQVTQFGKPVTLSCSQTLNHNVMYWYQQKSSQAPKLLFHYYDKDFNNEADTPDNFQSRRPNTSFCFLDIRSPGLGDTAMYLCATSPRRDRGQPQHFGDGTRLSIL.

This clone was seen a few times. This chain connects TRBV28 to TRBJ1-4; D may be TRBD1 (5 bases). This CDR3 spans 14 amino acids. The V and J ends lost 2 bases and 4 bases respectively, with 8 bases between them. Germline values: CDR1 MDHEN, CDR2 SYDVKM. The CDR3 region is CASSLVQGNEKLFF. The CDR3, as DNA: TGTGCCAGCAGTTTAGTCCAGGGTAATGAAAAACTGTTTTTT.

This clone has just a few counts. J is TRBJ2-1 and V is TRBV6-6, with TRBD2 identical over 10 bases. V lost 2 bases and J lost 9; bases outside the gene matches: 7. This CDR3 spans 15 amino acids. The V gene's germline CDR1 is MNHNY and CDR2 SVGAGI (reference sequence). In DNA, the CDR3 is TGTGCCAGCAGTTACGGGCTAGCGGGAGTCTTTGAGCAGTTCTTC. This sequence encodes CASSYGLAGVFEQFF.

CDR3 in amino acids: CAWSRKGLANGELFF. The CDR3 DNA follows: TGTGCCTGGAGTCGCAAAGGACTAGCGAACGGGGAGCTGTTTTTT. The chain uses TRBV30 and TRBJ2-2, with 9 nucleotides matching TRBD2. V lost 2 bases to trimming and J lost 7 bases; unmatched junction nucleotides: 8. CDR1 and CDR2 from the germline V gene are GTSNPN and SVGIG (reference sequence). This CDR3 has 15 amino acids.

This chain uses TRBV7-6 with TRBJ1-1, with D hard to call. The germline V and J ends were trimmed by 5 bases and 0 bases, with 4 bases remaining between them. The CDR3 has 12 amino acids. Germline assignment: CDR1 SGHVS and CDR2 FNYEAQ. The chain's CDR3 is CASSPLNTEAFF. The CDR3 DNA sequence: TGTGCCAGCAGCCCCTTGAACACTGAAGCTTTCTTT.

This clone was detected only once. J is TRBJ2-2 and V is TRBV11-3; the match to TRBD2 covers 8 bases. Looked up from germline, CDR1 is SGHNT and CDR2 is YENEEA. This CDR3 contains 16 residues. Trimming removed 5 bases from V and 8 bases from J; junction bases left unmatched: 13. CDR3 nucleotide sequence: TGTGCCAGCAGCCCAACGGGACTAGTGAGATCGGGGGAGCTGTTTTTT. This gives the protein CASSPTGLVRSGELFF.

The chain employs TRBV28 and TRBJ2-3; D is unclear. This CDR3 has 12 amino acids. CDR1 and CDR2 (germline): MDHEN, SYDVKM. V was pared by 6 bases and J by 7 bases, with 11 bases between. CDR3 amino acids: CASSFPLYTQYF. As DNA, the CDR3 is TGTGCCAGCAGCTTCCCTTTATATACGCAGTATTTT.

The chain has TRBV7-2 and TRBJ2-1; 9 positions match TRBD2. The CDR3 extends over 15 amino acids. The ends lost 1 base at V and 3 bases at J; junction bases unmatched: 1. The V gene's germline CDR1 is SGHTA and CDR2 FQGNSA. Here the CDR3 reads CASSLGGGGYNEQFF. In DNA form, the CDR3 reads TGTGCCAGCAGCTTAGGCGGGGGGGGCTACAATGAGCAGTTCTTC. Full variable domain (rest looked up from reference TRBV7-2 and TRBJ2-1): GAGVSQSPSNKVTEKGKDVELRCDPISGHTALYWYRQSLGQGLEFLIYFQGNSAPDKSGLPSDRFSAERTGGSVSTLTIQRTQQEDSAVYLCASSLGGGGYNEQFFGPGTRLTVL.

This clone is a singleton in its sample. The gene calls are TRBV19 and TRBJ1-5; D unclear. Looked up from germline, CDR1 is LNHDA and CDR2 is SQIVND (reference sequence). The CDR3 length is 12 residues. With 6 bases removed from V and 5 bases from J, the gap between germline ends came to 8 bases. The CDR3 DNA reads TGTGCCAGTAGGAAAGCGGATCAGCCCCAGCATTTT. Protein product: CASRKADQPQHF.

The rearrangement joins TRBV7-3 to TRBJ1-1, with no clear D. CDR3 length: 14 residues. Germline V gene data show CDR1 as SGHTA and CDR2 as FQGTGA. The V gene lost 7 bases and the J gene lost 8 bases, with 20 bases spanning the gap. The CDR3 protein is CASTSDKSRGEAFF. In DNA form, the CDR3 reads TGTGCCAGCACCTCCGATAAATCACGGGGAGAAGCTTTCTTT.

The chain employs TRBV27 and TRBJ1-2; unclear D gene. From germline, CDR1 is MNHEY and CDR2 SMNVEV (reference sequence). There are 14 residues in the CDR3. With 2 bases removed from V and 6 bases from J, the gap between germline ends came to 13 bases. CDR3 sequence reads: CASSLGGLTDGYTF. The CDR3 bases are TGTGCCAGCAGTTTAGGAGGGCTAACGGATGGCTACACCTTC.

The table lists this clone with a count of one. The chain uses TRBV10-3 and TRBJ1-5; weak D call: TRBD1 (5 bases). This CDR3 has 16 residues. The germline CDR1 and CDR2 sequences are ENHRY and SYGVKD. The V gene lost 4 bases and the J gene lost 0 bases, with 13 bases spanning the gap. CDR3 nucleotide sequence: TGTGCCATCAGTGCTCAAAAGGACACTAGCAATCAGCCCCAGCATTTT. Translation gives CAISAQKDTSNQPQHF.

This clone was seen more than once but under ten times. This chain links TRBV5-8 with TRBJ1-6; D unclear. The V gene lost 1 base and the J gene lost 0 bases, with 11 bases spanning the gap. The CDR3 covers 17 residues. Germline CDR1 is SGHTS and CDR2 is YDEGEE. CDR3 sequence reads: CASSLRSGSSYNSPLHF. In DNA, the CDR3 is TGTGCCAGCAGCTTGAGGTCGGGGAGCTCCTATAATTCACCCCTCCACTTT.

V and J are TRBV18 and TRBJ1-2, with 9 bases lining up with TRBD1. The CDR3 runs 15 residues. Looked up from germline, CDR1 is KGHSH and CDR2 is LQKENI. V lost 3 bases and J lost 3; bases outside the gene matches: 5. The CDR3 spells CASSPRTGADYGYTF. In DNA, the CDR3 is TGTGCCAGCTCACCTCGGACAGGGGCGGACTATGGCTACACCTTC.

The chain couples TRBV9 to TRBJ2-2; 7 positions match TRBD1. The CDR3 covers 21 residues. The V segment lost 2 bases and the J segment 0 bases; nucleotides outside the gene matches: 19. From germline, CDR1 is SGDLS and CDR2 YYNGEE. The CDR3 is CASSVRSSLDRFETNTGELFF. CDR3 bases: TGTGCCAGCAGCGTCAGATCTTCCCTGGACAGGTTCGAGACGAACACCGGGGAGCTGTTTTTT.

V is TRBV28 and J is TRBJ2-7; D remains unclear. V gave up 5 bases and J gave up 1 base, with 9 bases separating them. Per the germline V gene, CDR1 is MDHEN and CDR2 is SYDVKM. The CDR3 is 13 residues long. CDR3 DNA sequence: TGTGCCAGCAGTCCCGTTGCGTCCTACGAGCAGTACTTC. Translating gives CASSPVASYEQYF.

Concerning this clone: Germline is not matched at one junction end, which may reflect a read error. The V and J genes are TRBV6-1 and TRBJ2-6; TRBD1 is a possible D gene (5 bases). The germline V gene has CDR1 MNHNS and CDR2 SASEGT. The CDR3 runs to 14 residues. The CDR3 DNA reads TGTGCCAGCAGTGATGAGCCTGGGGCCAACGGCCTGACTTTC. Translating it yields CASSDEPGANGLTF.

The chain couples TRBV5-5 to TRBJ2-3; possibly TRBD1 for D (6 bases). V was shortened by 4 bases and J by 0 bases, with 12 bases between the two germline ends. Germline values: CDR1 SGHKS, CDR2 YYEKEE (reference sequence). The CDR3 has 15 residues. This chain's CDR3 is CASSLWTVSTDTQYF. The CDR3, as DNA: TGTGCCAGCAGCCTGTGGACAGTCAGCACAGATACGCAGTATTTT.

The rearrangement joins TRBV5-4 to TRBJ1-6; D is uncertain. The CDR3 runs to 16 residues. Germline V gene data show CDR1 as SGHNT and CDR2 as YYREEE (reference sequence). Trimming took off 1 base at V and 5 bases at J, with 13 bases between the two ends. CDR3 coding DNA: TGTGCCAGCAGCTTGTCCGTCCAGTCCCATAATTCACCCCTCCACTTT. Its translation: CASSLSVQSHNSPLHF. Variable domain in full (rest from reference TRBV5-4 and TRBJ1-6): ETGVTQSPTHLIKTRGQQVTLRCSSQSGHNTVSWYQQALGQGPQFIFQYYREEENGRGNFPPRFSGLQFPNYSSELNVNALELDDSALYLCASSLSVQSHNSPLHFGNGTRLTVT.

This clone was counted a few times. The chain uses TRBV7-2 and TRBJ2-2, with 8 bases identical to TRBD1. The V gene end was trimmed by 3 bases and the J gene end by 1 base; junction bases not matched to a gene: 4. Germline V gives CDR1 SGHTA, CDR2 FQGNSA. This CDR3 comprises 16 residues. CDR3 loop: CASSFTGGQNTGELFF. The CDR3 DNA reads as TGTGCCAGCAGCTTTACAGGGGGTCAGAACACCGGGGAGCTGTTTTTT.

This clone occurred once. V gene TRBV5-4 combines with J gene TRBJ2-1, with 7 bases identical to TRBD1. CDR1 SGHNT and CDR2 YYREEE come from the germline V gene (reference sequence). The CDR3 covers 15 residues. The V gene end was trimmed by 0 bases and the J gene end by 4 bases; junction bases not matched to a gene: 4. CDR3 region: CASSLGQGSYNEQFF. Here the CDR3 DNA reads TGTGCCAGCAGCTTGGGACAGGGATCGTACAATGAGCAGTTCTTC. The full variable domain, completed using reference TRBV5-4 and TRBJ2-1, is ETGVTQSPTHLIKTRGQQVTLRCSSQSGHNTVSWYQQALGQGPQFIFQYYREEENGRGNFPPRFSGLQFPNYSSELNVNALELDDSALYLCASSLGQGSYNEQFFGPGTRLTVL.

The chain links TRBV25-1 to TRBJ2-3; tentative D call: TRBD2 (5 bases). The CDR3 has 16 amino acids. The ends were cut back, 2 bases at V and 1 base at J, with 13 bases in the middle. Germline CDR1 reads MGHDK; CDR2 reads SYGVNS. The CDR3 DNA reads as TGTGCCAGCAGTGAAATATTTGGTAGCGGCACAGATACGCAGTATTTT. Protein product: CASSEIFGSGTDTQYF. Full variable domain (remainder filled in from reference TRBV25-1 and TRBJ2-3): EADIYQTPRYLVIGTGKKITLECSQTMGHDKMYWYQQDPGMELHLIHYSYGVNSTEKGDLSSESTVSRIRTEHFPLTLESARPSHTSQYLCASSEIFGSGTDTQYFGPGTRLTVL.

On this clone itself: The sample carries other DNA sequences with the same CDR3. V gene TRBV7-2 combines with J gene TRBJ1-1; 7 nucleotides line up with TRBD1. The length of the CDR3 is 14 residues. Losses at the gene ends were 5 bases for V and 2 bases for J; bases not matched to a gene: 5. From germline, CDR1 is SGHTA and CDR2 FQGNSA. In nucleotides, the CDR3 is TGTGCCAGCAGCCTAGGGACAGCTAACACTGAAGCTTTCTTT. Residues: CASSLGTANTEAFF.

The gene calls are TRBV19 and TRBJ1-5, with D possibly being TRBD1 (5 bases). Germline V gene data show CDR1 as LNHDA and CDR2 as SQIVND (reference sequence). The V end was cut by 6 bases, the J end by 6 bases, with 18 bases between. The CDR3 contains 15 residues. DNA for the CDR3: TGTGCCAGTAGCCCCCTTGCAGGGATCGGTCAGCCCCAGCATTTT. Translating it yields CASSPLAGIGQPQHF.

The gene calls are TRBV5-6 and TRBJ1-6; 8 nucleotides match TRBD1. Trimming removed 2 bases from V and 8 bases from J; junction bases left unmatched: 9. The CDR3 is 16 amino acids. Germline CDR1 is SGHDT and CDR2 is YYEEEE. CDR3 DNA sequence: TGTGCCAGCAGCTTACAGGACAGGGTCGGTTATTCACCCCTCCACTTT. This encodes CASSLQDRVGYSPLHF.

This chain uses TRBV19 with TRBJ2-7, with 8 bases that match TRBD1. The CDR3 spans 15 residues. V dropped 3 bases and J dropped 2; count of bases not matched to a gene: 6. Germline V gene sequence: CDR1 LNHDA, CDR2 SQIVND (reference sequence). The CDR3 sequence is CASSISTGDPYEQYF. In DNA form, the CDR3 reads TGTGCCAGTAGTATTTCGACAGGGGACCCCTACGAGCAGTACTTC.